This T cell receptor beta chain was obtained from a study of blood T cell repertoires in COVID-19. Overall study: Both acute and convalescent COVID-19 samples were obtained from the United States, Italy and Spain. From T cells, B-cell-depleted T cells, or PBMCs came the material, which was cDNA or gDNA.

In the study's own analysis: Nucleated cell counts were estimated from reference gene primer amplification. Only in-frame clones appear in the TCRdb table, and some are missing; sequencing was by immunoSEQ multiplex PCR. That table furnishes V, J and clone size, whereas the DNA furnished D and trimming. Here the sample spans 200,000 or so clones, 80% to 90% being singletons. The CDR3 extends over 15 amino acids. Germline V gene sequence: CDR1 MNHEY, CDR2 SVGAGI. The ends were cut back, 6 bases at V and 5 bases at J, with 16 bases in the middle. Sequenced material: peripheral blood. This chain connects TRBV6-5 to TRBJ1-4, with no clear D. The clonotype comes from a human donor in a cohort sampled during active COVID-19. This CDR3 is CASSPRNTGNEKLFF. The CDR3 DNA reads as TGTGCCAGCAGCCCCCGAAATACGGGAAATGAAAAACTGTTTTTT.